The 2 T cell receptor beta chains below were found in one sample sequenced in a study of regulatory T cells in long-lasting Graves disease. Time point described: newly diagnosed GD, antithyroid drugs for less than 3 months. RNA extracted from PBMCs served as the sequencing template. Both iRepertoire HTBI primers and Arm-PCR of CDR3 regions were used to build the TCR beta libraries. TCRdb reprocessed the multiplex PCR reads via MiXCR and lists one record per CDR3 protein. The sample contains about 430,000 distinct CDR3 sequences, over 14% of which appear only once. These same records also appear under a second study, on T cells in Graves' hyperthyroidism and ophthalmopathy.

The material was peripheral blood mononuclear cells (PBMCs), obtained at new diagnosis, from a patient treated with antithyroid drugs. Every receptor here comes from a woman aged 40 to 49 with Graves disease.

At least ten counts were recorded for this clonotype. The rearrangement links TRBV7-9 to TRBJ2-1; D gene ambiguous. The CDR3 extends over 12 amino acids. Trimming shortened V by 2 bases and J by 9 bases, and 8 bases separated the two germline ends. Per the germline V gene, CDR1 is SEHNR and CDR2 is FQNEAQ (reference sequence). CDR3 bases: TGTGCCAGCAGCTTATCTGGGATTGAGCAGTTCTTC. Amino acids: CASSLSGIEQFF.

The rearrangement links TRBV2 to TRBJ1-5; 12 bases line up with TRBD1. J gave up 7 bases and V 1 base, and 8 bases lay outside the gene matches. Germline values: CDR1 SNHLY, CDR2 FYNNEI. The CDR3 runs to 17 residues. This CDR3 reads CASSEERGTGGWQPQHF. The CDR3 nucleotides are TGTGCCAGCAGTGAAGAAAGGGGGACAGGGGGCTGGCAGCCCCAGCATTTT.